This T cell receptor beta chain was recovered during a study of human T cells and chemical hapten exposure. This clonotype was seen more than once but under ten times. Its antigen is as yet unknown. Regarding the study as a whole: TCRs whose frequency exceeded 1 in 1000 remained the same following DPC sensitization.

The study used a library that attached unique molecular identifiers to individual cDNA molecules. TCRdb analysed the RACE reads with MiXCR anew, one entry per CDR3 protein. The profile shows about 300,000 distinct CDR3 sequences, about 5.4% of them singletons. Time point: pre-sensitization, week 0. Treatment meaning: therapeutic diphenylcyclopropenone sensitization with weekly scalp DPC. Per the germline V gene, CDR1 is MGHDK and CDR2 is SYGVNS. V lost 4 bases and J lost 4, with 16 bases in between. This CDR3 contains 15 residues. Sequencing was performed on whole blood, taken in connection with sensitization to the hapten diphenylcyclopropenone (DPC). The clonotype was recovered from a woman aged 18-29 years with alopecia areata. Some clones in this sample may be carry-over from other donors' samples. This chain connects TRBV25-1 to TRBJ2-5, with D possibly called TRBD1 or TRBD2 (6 bases each). CDR3 sequence: CASSARGEGRETQYF. In nucleotides, the CDR3 is TGTGCCAGCAGTGCGAGGGGGGAAGGAAGAGAGACCCAGTACTTC.